A single sample is the source of the 21 T cell receptor beta chains below, sequenced in a study of cytomegalovirus exposure and HLA in healthy donors (dated by TCRdb to the late 2010s). The library was made by the immunoSEQ multiplex PCR assay. Sourced from immuneACCESS, this table was stored by TCRdb with only in-frame sequences that have V and J called. A share of the clones is absent; for the studies checked, an unresolved V gene accounts for under half, and the remainder has no known explanation. For this sample there are fewer than 400,000 clones; around 90% appear just once. The ten largest clones add up to roughly 0.96% of the sample. The sequenced sample consisted of PBMCs. These receptors all stem from a man younger than 45 in good health and CMV-seronegative.

The chain is built from TRBV7-8 and TRBJ2-3, with a tentative D call TRBD1 (7 bases). CDR3 size: 15 residues. Germline V gene sequence: CDR1 SGHVS, CDR2 FQNEAQ. Trimming pared 10 bases from V and 0 bases from J, leaving 17 bases between. The CDR3 DNA is TGTGCCACTACCCCCCCAGGGGGGAGCACAGATACGCAGTATTTT. Translating it yields CATTPPGGSTDTQYF.

J is TRBJ2-1 and V is TRBV2; possibly TRBD2 for D (7 bases). Trimming pared 8 bases from V and 0 bases from J, leaving 17 bases between. Looked up from germline, CDR1 is SNHLY and CDR2 is FYNNEI. The CDR3 length is 16 residues. CDR3 in amino acids: CASLGIRGASYNEQFF. As DNA, the CDR3 is TGTGCCAGCTTGGGGATACGGGGGGCCTCCTACAATGAGCAGTTCTTC.

This sequence joins TRBV2 and TRBJ1-1; TRBD1 matches 7 bases. The CDR3 is 14 residues long. CDR1 is SNHLY, CDR2 FYNNEI, per germline. Trimming at V came to 6 bases and at J to 1 base, leaving 5 bases not matched to a gene. As DNA, the CDR3 is TGTGCCAGCAGGTACAGGGGCGCGAACACTGAAGCTTTCTTT. This codes for CASRYRGANTEAFF.

V usage is TRBV5-6 and J usage is TRBJ2-7; 7 nucleotides line up with TRBD1. Germline V gene sequence: CDR1 SGHDT, CDR2 YYEEEE. CDR3 length equals 15 residues. V shed 0 bases and J 5 bases; nucleotides not matched to a gene: 8. CDR3 amino acids: CASSLGGQSSHEQYF. CDR3 DNA: TGTGCCAGCAGCTTGGGGGGACAGAGTAGTCACGAGCAGTACTTC.

The chain employs TRBV6-4 and TRBJ2-1; TRBD1 matches 8 bases. In germline, CDR1 is MRHNA, CDR2 SNTAGT. This CDR3 has 13 residues. With 5 bases clipped from V and 7 bases from J, the junction kept 4 bases outside the gene matches. The CDR3 spells CASSPRTGNEQFF. Here the CDR3 DNA reads TGTGCCAGCAGTCCCCGGACAGGGAATGAGCAGTTCTTC.

V and J are TRBV19 and TRBJ1-5, with a weak D call TRBD1 (5 bases). V lost 3 bases, J lost 1 base, and 10 bases lay in between. CDR1 LNHDA and CDR2 SQIVND come from the germline V gene (reference sequence). The CDR3 extends over 15 amino acids. For the CDR3, the DNA is TGTGCCAGTAGTATTAACCAGGGAAGCAATCAGCCCCAGCATTTT. This gives the protein CASSINQGSNQPQHF.

The V and J genes are TRBV30 and TRBJ1-3; 7 bases fit TRBD1. The germline V gene has CDR1 GTSNPN and CDR2 SVGIG (reference sequence). The CDR3 is made up of 13 amino acids. V dropped 7 bases and J dropped 3; count of bases not matched to a gene: 6. In DNA, the CDR3 is TGTGCCTTGATACGGGACAGTGGAAACACCATATATTTT. Amino acids: CALIRDSGNTIYF.

V usage is TRBV2 and J usage is TRBJ1-6, with a weak D call TRBD1 (6 bases). This CDR3 comprises 13 residues. Trimming stripped 1 base from V and 9 bases from J, with 7 bases between. Germline assignment: CDR1 SNHLY and CDR2 FYNNEI. The CDR3 DNA sequence: TGTGCCAGCAGTGAAGAAGGGGGTTCACCCCTCCACTTT. It encodes CASSEEGGSPLHF. Complete variable domain (other parts from reference TRBV2 and TRBJ1-6): EPEVTQTPSHQVTQMGQEVILRCVPISNHLYFYWYRQILGQKVEFLVSFYNNEISEKSEIFDDQFSVERPDGSNFTLKIRSTKLEDSAMYFCASSEEGGSPLHFGNGTRLTVT.

The chain uses TRBV5-1 and TRBJ2-1; 10 bases are a match to TRBD2. Germline V gives CDR1 SGHRS, CDR2 YFSETQ. This CDR3 region has 14 residues. Trimming at V came to 8 bases and at J to 0 bases, leaving 2 bases not matched to a gene. The CDR3 region is CASSGGSSYNEQFF. CDR3 nucleotide sequence: TGCGCCAGTAGCGGGGGGAGCTCCTACAATGAGCAGTTCTTC. Full variable domain (rest looked up from reference TRBV5-1 and TRBJ2-1): KAGVTQTPRYLIKTRGQQVTLSCSPISGHRSVSWYQQTPGQGLQFLFEYFSETQRNKGNFPGRFSGRQFSNSRSEMNVSTLELGDSALYLCASSGGSSYNEQFFGPGTRLTVL.

The chain carries TRBV15 and TRBJ2-7; TRBD1 might be the D (5 bases). Per germline, CDR1 LNHNV and CDR2 YYDKDF (reference sequence). The CDR3 runs to 12 residues. V lost 5 bases to trimming and J lost 2 bases, with 7 bases between them. This chain's CDR3 is CATSPDTYEQYF. The CDR3 DNA is TGTGCCACCAGCCCGGACACCTACGAGCAGTACTTC.

The chain uses TRBV4-1 and TRBJ1-3; D remains ambiguous. Germline CDR1 MGHRA, CDR2 YSYEKL. V lost 3 bases and J lost 2, with 17 bases in between. This CDR3 is 17 amino acids long. CDR3 loop: CASSQMGGGPPGNTIYF. The CDR3 DNA sequence: TGCGCCAGCAGCCAGATGGGCGGAGGGCCGCCTGGAAACACCATATATTTT.

This chain joins TRBV2 and TRBJ2-5; weak D call: TRBD2 (5 bases). Trimming stripped 8 bases from V and 5 bases from J, with 15 bases between. The germline V gene encodes CDR1 SNHLY and CDR2 FYNNEI. The CDR3 is 13 amino acids. This CDR3 reads CASSRGLRETQYF. CDR3 in DNA: TGTGCCAGCTCTAGAGGGTTGAGGGAGACCCAGTACTTC.

The chain recombines TRBV5-1 with TRBJ2-3; TRBD1 is a possible D gene (7 bases). V lost 1 base to trimming and J lost 1 base, with 16 bases between them. The germline V gene has CDR1 SGHRS and CDR2 YFSETQ. The CDR3 is made up of 17 amino acids. CDR3 protein: CASSLREGRGGTDTQYF. In DNA form, the CDR3 reads TGCGCCAGCAGCTTGAGGGAAGGCAGGGGGGGCACAGATACGCAGTATTTT. Full variable domain (outside the CDR3, taken from reference TRBV5-1 and TRBJ2-3): KAGVTQTPRYLIKTRGQQVTLSCSPISGHRSVSWYQQTPGQGLQFLFEYFSETQRNKGNFPGRFSGRQFSNSRSEMNVSTLELGDSALYLCASSLREGRGGTDTQYFGPGTRLTVL.

The rearrangement links TRBV19 to TRBJ1-5, with unresolved D. Trimming took 5 bases from V and 2 from J, leaving 22 bases between them. Germline CDR1 LNHDA, CDR2 SQIVND (reference sequence). This CDR3 contains 18 residues. The CDR3 DNA reads TGTGCCAGTAGTCGTTCCGGGCACTCCGGCGGGGGCAATCAGCCCCAGCATTTT. It codes for CASSRSGHSGGGNQPQHF.

A remark on this clone: The sample has other DNA sequences that encode this CDR3 too. This rearrangement joins TRBV7-7 to TRBJ2-5; tentatively, D is TRBD1 (5 bases). The germline V gene encodes CDR1 SSHAT and CDR2 FNYEAQ (reference sequence). With 1 base removed from V and 1 base from J, the gap between germline ends came to 7 bases. The CDR3 is 14 residues long. This CDR3 reads CASSLGQGQETQYF. The CDR3 DNA sequence: TGTGCCAGCAGCTTAGGTCAGGGCCAAGAGACCCAGTACTTC.

In its sample, this clone was seen once. This rearrangement joins TRBV15 to TRBJ2-5, with a weak D call TRBD1 (6 bases). Germline V CDR1 and CDR2: LNHNV, YYDKDF (reference sequence). This CDR3 has 17 residues. Trimming left V 1 base short and J 3 bases short, with 18 bases between. In DNA, the CDR3 is TGTGCCACCAGCAGAGGAGGGACATCTGCCCCCAAAGAGACCCAGTACTTC. It translates to CATSRGGTSAPKETQYF.

The chain combines TRBV30 with TRBJ2-7, with 7 bases identical to TRBD1. The CDR3 is 17 amino acids. Germline trimming cut 0 bases from V and 3 bases from J; bases unmatched to any gene: 14. Germline lookup yields CDR1 GTSNPN and CDR2 SVGIG (reference sequence). CDR3 DNA: TGTGCCTGGAGTGTTGGCGACACGGACAGGCGGTACTACGAGCAGTACTTC. Its translation: CAWSVGDTDRRYYEQYF.

With respect to this clone: Other DNA sequences in the sample encode the same CDR3. The chain employs TRBV4-1 and TRBJ1-2; maybe TRBD1 (5 bases). The V end was cut by 0 bases, the J end by 2 bases, with 7 bases between. This CDR3 contains 14 residues. CDR1 and CDR2 from the germline V gene are MGHRA and YSYEKL. CDR3 sequence: CASSQDGGNYGYTF. The DNA for the CDR3 is TGCGCCAGCAGCCAAGACGGGGGAAACTATGGCTACACCTTC.

This chain links TRBV27 with TRBJ2-5; TRBD2 matches 9 bases. The CDR3 length is 15 residues. V was pared by 5 bases and J by 4 bases, with 8 bases of the junction left unmatched. Germline V CDR1 and CDR2: MNHEY, SMNVEV (reference sequence). CDR3 residues: CASSRGTSSRETQYF. The CDR3 DNA reads as TGTGCCAGCAGTCGTGGGACTAGCAGTCGAGAGACCCAGTACTTC.

This clone came up once. This chain connects TRBV2 to TRBJ2-3; D call uncertain. The CDR3 is 11 residues long. Deletions cut 6 bases from V and 9 bases from J, with 10 bases between. CDR1 SNHLY and CDR2 FYNNEI come from the germline V gene. The CDR3 nucleotides are TGTGCCAGCAGACTGGAGATGACGCAGTATTTT. This sequence encodes CASRLEMTQYF.

This sequence joins TRBV7-6 and TRBJ1-4; D is ambiguous. The ends were cut back, 2 bases at V and 8 bases at J, with 9 bases in the middle. CDR3 length: 13 residues. The germline V gene has CDR1 SGHVS and CDR2 FNYEAQ. CDR3 nucleotides: TGTGCCAGCAGCTTAAACAAGGAGGAAAAACTGTTTTTT. Its protein product is CASSLNKEEKLFF.